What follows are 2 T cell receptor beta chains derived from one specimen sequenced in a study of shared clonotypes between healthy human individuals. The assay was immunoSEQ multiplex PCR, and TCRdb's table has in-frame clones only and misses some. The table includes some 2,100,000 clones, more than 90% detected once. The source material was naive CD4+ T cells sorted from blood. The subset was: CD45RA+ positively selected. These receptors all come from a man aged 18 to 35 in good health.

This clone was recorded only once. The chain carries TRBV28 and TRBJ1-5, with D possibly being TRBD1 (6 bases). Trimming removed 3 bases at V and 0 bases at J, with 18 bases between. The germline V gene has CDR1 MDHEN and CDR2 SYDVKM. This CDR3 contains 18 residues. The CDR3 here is CASSFPTGKGFSNQPQHF. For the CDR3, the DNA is TGTGCCAGCAGTTTTCCGACAGGAAAGGGGTTTAGCAATCAGCCCCAGCATTTT.

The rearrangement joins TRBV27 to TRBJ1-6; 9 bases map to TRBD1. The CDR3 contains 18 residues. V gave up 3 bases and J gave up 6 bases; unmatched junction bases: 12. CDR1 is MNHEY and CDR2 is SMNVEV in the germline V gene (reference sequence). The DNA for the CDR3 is TGTGCCAGCAGTTTTGAACAGGGGGCGGCCTATGGTAATTCACCCCTCCACTTT. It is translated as CASSFEQGAAYGNSPLHF.